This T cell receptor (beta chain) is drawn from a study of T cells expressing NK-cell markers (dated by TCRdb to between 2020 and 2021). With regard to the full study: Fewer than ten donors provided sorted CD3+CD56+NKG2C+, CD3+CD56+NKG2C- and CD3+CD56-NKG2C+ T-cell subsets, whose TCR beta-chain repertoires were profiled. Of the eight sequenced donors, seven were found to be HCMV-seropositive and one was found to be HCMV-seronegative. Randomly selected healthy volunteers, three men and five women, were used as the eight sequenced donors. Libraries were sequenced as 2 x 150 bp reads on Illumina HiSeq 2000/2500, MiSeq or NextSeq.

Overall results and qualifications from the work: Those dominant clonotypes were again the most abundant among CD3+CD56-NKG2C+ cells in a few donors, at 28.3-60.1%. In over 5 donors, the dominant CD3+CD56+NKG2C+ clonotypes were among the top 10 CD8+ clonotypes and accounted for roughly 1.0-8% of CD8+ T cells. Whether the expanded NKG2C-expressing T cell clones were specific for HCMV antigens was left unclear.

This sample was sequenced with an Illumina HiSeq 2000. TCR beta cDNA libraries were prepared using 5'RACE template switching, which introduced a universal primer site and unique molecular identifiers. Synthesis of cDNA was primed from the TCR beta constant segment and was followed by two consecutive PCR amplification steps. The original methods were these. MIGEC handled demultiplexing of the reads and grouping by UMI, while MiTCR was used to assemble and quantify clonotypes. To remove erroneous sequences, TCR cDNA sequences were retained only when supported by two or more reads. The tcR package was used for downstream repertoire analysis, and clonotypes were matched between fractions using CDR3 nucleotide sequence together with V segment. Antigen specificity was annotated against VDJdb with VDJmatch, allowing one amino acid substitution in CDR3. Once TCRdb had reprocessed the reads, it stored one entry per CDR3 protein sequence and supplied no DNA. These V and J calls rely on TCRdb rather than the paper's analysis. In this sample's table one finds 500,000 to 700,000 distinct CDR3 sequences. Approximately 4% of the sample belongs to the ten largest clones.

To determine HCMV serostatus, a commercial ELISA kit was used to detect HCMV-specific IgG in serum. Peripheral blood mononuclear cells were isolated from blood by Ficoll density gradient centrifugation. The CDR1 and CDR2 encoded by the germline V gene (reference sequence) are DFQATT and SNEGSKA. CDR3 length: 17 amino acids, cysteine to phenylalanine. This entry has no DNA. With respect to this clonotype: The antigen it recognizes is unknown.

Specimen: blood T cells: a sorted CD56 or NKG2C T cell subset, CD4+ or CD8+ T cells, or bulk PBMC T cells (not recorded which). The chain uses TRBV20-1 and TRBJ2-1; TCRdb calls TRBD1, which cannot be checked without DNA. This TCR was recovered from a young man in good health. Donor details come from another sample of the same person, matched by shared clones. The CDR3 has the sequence CSARGNYRDLGENEQFF.